This paragraph covers one T cell receptor (beta chain) sequence. The antigen is undetermined. This specimen belongs to a study of shared clonotypes between healthy human individuals. Per the original data handling: Junction-only sequences produced by ImmunoSEQ had no quality scores, so filtering differed. Measured with immunoSEQ multiplex PCR; TCRdb has only the in-frame clones, and not every one. V and J calls and clone size are those listed in that table; D and trimming were worked out from the DNA. In the table there are about 600,000 clones, roughly 97% of which are singletons. Subsets obtained from CD4+ cells comprised CD45RA+ naive and CD45RA-negative memory cells. Trimming left V 2 bases short and J 4 bases short, with 11 bases between. Per the germline V gene, CDR1 is MNHEY and CDR2 is SVGAGI. The CDR3 sequence is 14 residues long. Whole-study findings and limits: Across four donors, naive CD4 shared roughly 5%, naive CD8 over 3%, memory CD4 more than 2%, memory CD8 approximately 0.4%. Shared clonotypes across all four donors exceeded non-shared ones in generation probability.

This sequence was found in a woman in her 30s in good health. The chain joins TRBV6-5 to TRBJ1-1; D gene ambiguous. Sequencing was performed on naive CD4+ T cells sorted from blood. The subset is: CD45RA+ positively selected. Here the CDR3 DNA reads TGTGCCAGCAGTTACCAGGAGTGGGGCACTGAAGCTTTCTTT. It specifies CASSYQEWGTEAFF.